Listed below are T cell receptor beta chains from one sample, sequenced in a study of vaccination effects on CD4 cells after COVID-19. Generated by immunoSEQ multiplex PCR, the TCRdb table keeps only in-frame clones and is missing some. The sample contains tens of thousands of clones, 55% to 75% of which appear only once. These TCRs' antigens remain unknown. Specimen: CD4+ T cells from PBMCs cultured without peptide, collected before COVID-19 vaccination. These TCRs come from a human donor who had a prior SARS-CoV-2 infection. Each CDR3 is given with its conserved first and last residue. D genes are given only for firm matches. The size of a clone is reported for some rows only, either as once, few or many, or as a class for expanded clones.

d_gene: NA; abundance: NA; j_gene: TRBJ2-7; v_gene: TRBV2; CDR3aa: CASRGWREGAPEQYF; CDR3nt: TGTGCCAGCAGGGGTTGGAGGGAAGGAGCGCCCGAGCAGTACTTC
d_gene: NA; abundance: NA; j_gene: TRBJ2-7; v_gene: TRBV11-2; CDR3aa: CASSFRGPSYEQYF; CDR3nt: TGTGCCAGCAGCTTCCGAGGTCCCTCCTACGAGCAGTACTTC
d_gene: NA; abundance: NA; j_gene: TRBJ2-7; v_gene: TRBV7-2; CDR3aa: CASSLGGPGGYEQYF; CDR3nt: TGTGCCAGCAGCTTAGGGGGGCCCGGTGGCTACGAGCAGTACTTC
d_gene: NA; abundance: NA; j_gene: TRBJ2-7; v_gene: TRBV18; CDR3aa: CASSPLGPSSYEQYF; CDR3nt: TGTGCCAGCTCACCACTTGGGCCGAGCTCCTACGAGCAGTACTTC
d_gene: TRBD1; abundance: NA; j_gene: TRBJ1-2; v_gene: TRBV27; CDR3aa: CASSLTGDGYTF; CDR3nt: TGTGCCAGCAGCTTGACAGGGGATGGCTACACCTTC
d_gene: TRBD1; abundance: NA; j_gene: TRBJ1-1; v_gene: TRBV7-9; CDR3aa: CASSPNRGGTEAFF; CDR3nt: TGTGCCAGCAGCCCAAACAGGGGAGGCACTGAAGCTTTCTTT
d_gene: NA; abundance: NA; j_gene: TRBJ2-7; v_gene: TRBV6-6; CDR3aa: CASSPRYEQYF; CDR3nt: TGTGCCAGCAGTCCACGCTACGAGCAGTACTTC
d_gene: NA; abundance: NA; j_gene: TRBJ1-5; v_gene: TRBV4-3; CDR3aa: CASSQESYQPQHF; CDR3nt: TGCGCCAGCAGCCAAGAAAGTTATCAGCCCCAGCATTTT
d_gene: NA; abundance: NA; j_gene: TRBJ1-1; v_gene: TRBV30; CDR3aa: CAWGRTQVGESEAFF; CDR3nt: TGTGCCTGGGGTCGGACGCAGGTTGGGGAGTCTGAAGCTTTCTTT
d_gene: NA; abundance: NA; j_gene: TRBJ2-7; v_gene: TRBV6-5; CDR3aa: CASSREETGSYEQYF; CDR3nt: TGTGCCAGCAGCAGAGAAGAGACAGGATCCTACGAGCAGTACTTC
d_gene: NA; abundance: NA; j_gene: TRBJ2-1; v_gene: TRBV7-2; CDR3aa: CASSAPPGAYNEQFF; CDR3nt: TGTGCCAGCAGCGCCCCCCCGGGGGCCTACAATGAGCAGTTCTTC
d_gene: NA; abundance: NA; j_gene: TRBJ2-1; v_gene: TRBV5-4; CDR3aa: CASSLRWTPAGNEQFF; CDR3nt: TGTGCCAGCAGCTTGAGGTGGACGCCCGCGGGGAATGAGCAGTTCTTC
d_gene: NA; abundance: NA; j_gene: TRBJ2-7; v_gene: TRBV5-1; CDR3aa: CASSLALSGRGAEQYF; CDR3nt: TGCGCCAGCAGCTTGGCCCTGTCTGGCAGGGGAGCCGAGCAGTACTTC
d_gene: TRBD1; abundance: NA; j_gene: TRBJ2-1; v_gene: TRBV29-1; CDR3aa: CSVATGGTHLQFF; CDR3nt: TGCAGCGTCGCGACAGGGGGAACGCATCTGCAGTTCTTC
d_gene: NA; abundance: NA; j_gene: TRBJ1-3; v_gene: TRBV15; CDR3aa: CATSRGGRMQGNTIYF; CDR3nt: TGTGCCACCAGCAGAGGCGGTAGGATGCAGGGAAACACCATATATTTT
d_gene: TRBD1; abundance: NA; j_gene: TRBJ1-6; v_gene: TRBV18; CDR3aa: CASSPVQGASSPLHF; CDR3nt: TGTGCCAGCTCACCCGTCCAGGGGGCAAGCTCACCCCTCCACTTT
d_gene: TRBD2; abundance: NA; j_gene: TRBJ2-2; v_gene: TRBV10-3; CDR3aa: CAISESPGGDTGELFF; CDR3nt: TGTGCCATCAGTGAGTCTCCGGGAGGAGACACCGGGGAGCTGTTTTTT
d_gene: TRBD2; abundance: NA; j_gene: TRBJ2-7; v_gene: TRBV10-3; CDR3aa: CAIRGTSGAVYEQYF; CDR3nt: TGTGCCATCAGGGGGACTAGCGGGGCGGTCTACGAGCAGTACTTC
d_gene: NA; abundance: NA; j_gene: TRBJ2-5; v_gene: TRBV11-3; CDR3aa: CASSPEWGRQETQYF; CDR3nt: TGTGCCAGCAGCCCAGAGTGGGGACGCCAAGAGACCCAGTACTTC
d_gene: NA; abundance: NA; j_gene: TRBJ2-3; v_gene: TRBV7-3; CDR3aa: CASSPTGFVADTQYF; CDR3nt: TGTGCCAGCAGCCCAACAGGGTTTGTAGCAGATACGCAGTATTTT
d_gene: TRBD2; abundance: NA; j_gene: TRBJ2-3; v_gene: TRBV20-1; CDR3aa: CSASERLASTDTQYF; CDR3nt: TGCAGTGCTAGTGAAAGACTAGCAAGCACAGATACGCAGTATTTT
d_gene: TRBD2; abundance: NA; j_gene: TRBJ2-1; v_gene: TRBV7-3; CDR3aa: CASSRAGGLYNEQFF; CDR3nt: TGTGCCAGCAGCCGAGCGGGGGGCCTCTACAATGAGCAGTTCTTC
d_gene: TRBD1; abundance: NA; j_gene: TRBJ2-1; v_gene: TRBV5-1; CDR3aa: CASRPTGTAYNEQFF; CDR3nt: TGCGCCAGCAGACCTACCGGGACAGCCTACAATGAGCAGTTCTTC
d_gene: NA; abundance: NA; j_gene: TRBJ1-2; v_gene: TRBV19; CDR3aa: CASSALEAGTDYGYTF; CDR3nt: TGTGCCAGTAGTGCTTTAGAGGCAGGGACCGACTATGGCTACACCTTC
d_gene: NA; abundance: NA; j_gene: TRBJ1-5; v_gene: TRBV29-1; CDR3aa: CSVDGGSNQPQHF; CDR3nt: TGCAGCGTTGATGGGGGGAGCAATCAGCCCCAGCATTTT
d_gene: TRBD1; abundance: NA; j_gene: TRBJ1-2; v_gene: TRBV5-1; CDR3aa: CASTRTGANQDYGYTF; CDR3nt: TGCGCCAGCACCCGTACAGGGGCAAATCAAGACTATGGCTACACCTTC
d_gene: NA; abundance: NA; j_gene: TRBJ1-6; v_gene: TRBV3-1/TRBV3-2; CDR3aa: CASSQTSSYNSPLHF; CDR3nt: TGTGCCAGCAGCCAGACAAGCTCCTATAATTCACCCCTCCACTTT
d_gene: NA; abundance: NA; j_gene: TRBJ1-4; v_gene: TRBV2; CDR3aa: CASSEGGTIHEKLFF; CDR3nt: TGTGCCAGCAGTGAAGGCGGGACCATCCACGAAAAACTGTTTTTT
d_gene: NA; abundance: few; j_gene: TRBJ2-7; v_gene: TRBV6-6; CDR3aa: CASSYPNQGSEQYF; CDR3nt: TGTGCCAGCAGTTACCCGAACCAGGGGTCCGAGCAGTACTTC
d_gene: TRBD1; abundance: NA; j_gene: TRBJ2-3; v_gene: TRBV11-3; CDR3aa: CASSLGGQSLLTDTQYF; CDR3nt: TGTGCCAGCAGCTTAGGGGGACAGTCCTTACTAACAGATACGCAGTATTTT
d_gene: NA; abundance: NA; j_gene: TRBJ2-2; v_gene: TRBV4-3; CDR3aa: CASSQGVGLGTGELFF; CDR3nt: TGCGCCAGCAGCCAAGGAGTGGGCCTGGGGACCGGGGAGCTGTTTTTT
d_gene: NA; abundance: NA; j_gene: TRBJ2-2; v_gene: TRBV10-3; CDR3aa: CAISKNTGELFF; CDR3nt: TGTGCCATCAGTAAAAACACCGGGGAGCTGTTTTTT
d_gene: NA; abundance: NA; j_gene: TRBJ1-4; v_gene: TRBV11-2; CDR3aa: CASSDRISSEKLFF; CDR3nt: TGTGCCAGCAGCGACAGGATTAGTTCGGAAAAACTGTTTTTT
d_gene: TRBD1; abundance: once; j_gene: TRBJ1-1; v_gene: TRBV7-2; CDR3aa: CASSFGTGGALNTEAFF; CDR3nt: TGTGCCAGCAGCTTCGGGACAGGGGGCGCCTTGAACACTGAAGCTTTCTTT
d_gene: TRBD2; abundance: NA; j_gene: TRBJ2-3; v_gene: TRBV30; CDR3aa: CAWTPGLAGILSTDTQYF; CDR3nt: TGTGCCTGGACCCCGGGACTAGCGGGGATTCTGAGCACAGATACGCAGTATTTT
d_gene: TRBD2; abundance: NA; j_gene: TRBJ2-1; v_gene: TRBV5-5; CDR3aa: CASSLVPVGTSGNNEQFF; CDR3nt: TGTGCCAGCAGCTTGGTCCCCGTCGGGACTAGCGGGAACAATGAGCAGTTCTTC
d_gene: NA; abundance: NA; j_gene: TRBJ1-3; v_gene: TRBV14; CDR3aa: CASSQDWRQSGNTIYF; CDR3nt: TGTGCCAGCAGCCAAGATTGGAGGCAGTCTGGAAACACCATATATTTT
d_gene: NA; abundance: NA; j_gene: TRBJ2-3; v_gene: TRBV11-2; CDR3aa: CASSLDRVGGDTQYF; CDR3nt: TGTGCCAGCAGCTTAGACCGGGTGGGAGGAGATACGCAGTATTTT
d_gene: TRBD1; abundance: NA; j_gene: TRBJ2-5; v_gene: TRBV7-9; CDR3aa: CASSLGQGVWETQYF; CDR3nt: TGTGCCAGCAGCCTGGGACAGGGGGTTTGGGAGACCCAGTACTTC
d_gene: TRBD1; abundance: once; j_gene: TRBJ2-7; v_gene: TRBV5-1; CDR3aa: CASSGGTGGYEQYF; CDR3nt: TGCGCCAGCAGCGGAGGGACAGGGGGCTACGAGCAGTACTTC
d_gene: TRBD2; abundance: NA; j_gene: TRBJ2-3; v_gene: TRBV11-3; CDR3aa: CASSLVGGTQYF; CDR3nt: TGTGCCAGCAGCTTAGTCGGGGGGACGCAGTATTTT
d_gene: TRBD2; abundance: NA; j_gene: TRBJ2-3; v_gene: TRBV7-2; CDR3aa: CASRRLAGVSDTQYF; CDR3nt: TGTGCCAGCAGACGACTAGCGGGAGTTTCAGATACGCAGTATTTT
d_gene: NA; abundance: NA; j_gene: TRBJ1-3; v_gene: TRBV18; CDR3aa: CASSPPGQGVDTIYF; CDR3nt: TGTGCCAGCTCACCACCGGGGCAGGGTGTCGACACCATATATTTT
d_gene: TRBD1; abundance: NA; j_gene: TRBJ1-5; v_gene: TRBV7-3; CDR3aa: CASSLPYGQGSNQPQHF; CDR3nt: TGTGCCAGCAGCTTACCATACGGACAGGGGAGCAATCAGCCCCAGCATTTT
d_gene: TRBD2; abundance: NA; j_gene: TRBJ2-1; v_gene: TRBV28; CDR3aa: CASSLWSGATLDNEQFF; CDR3nt: TGTGCCAGCAGTTTATGGAGCGGGGCAACGTTGGACAATGAGCAGTTCTTC
d_gene: TRBD1; abundance: NA; j_gene: TRBJ1-1; v_gene: TRBV5-1; CDR3aa: CASSQGQAWDTEAFF; CDR3nt: TGCGCCAGCAGCCAGGGACAGGCCTGGGACACTGAAGCTTTCTTT
d_gene: NA; abundance: NA; j_gene: TRBJ1-1; v_gene: TRBV2; CDR3aa: CASLSHMGPEAFF; CDR3nt: TGTGCCAGCCTAAGCCATATGGGCCCGGAAGCTTTCTTT
d_gene: TRBD2; abundance: NA; j_gene: TRBJ2-7; v_gene: TRBV9; CDR3aa: CASSKHSSGDNEQYF; CDR3nt: TGTGCCAGCAGCAAGCATAGTAGCGGGGACAACGAGCAGTACTTC
d_gene: NA; abundance: few; j_gene: TRBJ1-2; v_gene: TRBV24-1; CDR3aa: CATSDPFTGTNTF; CDR3nt: TGTGCCACCAGTGATCCCTTTACCGGGACAAACACCTTC
d_gene: NA; abundance: NA; j_gene: TRBJ2-3; v_gene: TRBV19; CDR3aa: CASTIGQRNGLQYF; CDR3nt: TGTGCCAGTACCATAGGCCAGAGAAACGGCCTCCAGTATTTT
d_gene: NA; abundance: NA; j_gene: TRBJ2-7; v_gene: TRBV5-6; CDR3aa: CASSRGLQLEQYF; CDR3nt: TGTGCCAGCAGCCGGGGACTCCAGCTCGAGCAGTACTTC
d_gene: NA; abundance: NA; j_gene: TRBJ1-2; v_gene: TRBV28; CDR3aa: CASSLSGNKGYTF; CDR3nt: TGTGCCAGCAGTTTATCGGGTAACAAAGGCTACACCTTC
d_gene: NA; abundance: NA; j_gene: TRBJ1-3; v_gene: TRBV7-9; CDR3aa: CASSLLRSGNTIYF; CDR3nt: TGTGCCAGCAGCTTATTGAGATCTGGAAACACCATATATTTT
d_gene: NA; abundance: NA; j_gene: TRBJ1-2; v_gene: TRBV5-1; CDR3aa: CASSLLIGAGDYGYTF; CDR3nt: TGCGCCAGCAGCTTGTTAATAGGGGCAGGAGACTATGGCTACACCTTC